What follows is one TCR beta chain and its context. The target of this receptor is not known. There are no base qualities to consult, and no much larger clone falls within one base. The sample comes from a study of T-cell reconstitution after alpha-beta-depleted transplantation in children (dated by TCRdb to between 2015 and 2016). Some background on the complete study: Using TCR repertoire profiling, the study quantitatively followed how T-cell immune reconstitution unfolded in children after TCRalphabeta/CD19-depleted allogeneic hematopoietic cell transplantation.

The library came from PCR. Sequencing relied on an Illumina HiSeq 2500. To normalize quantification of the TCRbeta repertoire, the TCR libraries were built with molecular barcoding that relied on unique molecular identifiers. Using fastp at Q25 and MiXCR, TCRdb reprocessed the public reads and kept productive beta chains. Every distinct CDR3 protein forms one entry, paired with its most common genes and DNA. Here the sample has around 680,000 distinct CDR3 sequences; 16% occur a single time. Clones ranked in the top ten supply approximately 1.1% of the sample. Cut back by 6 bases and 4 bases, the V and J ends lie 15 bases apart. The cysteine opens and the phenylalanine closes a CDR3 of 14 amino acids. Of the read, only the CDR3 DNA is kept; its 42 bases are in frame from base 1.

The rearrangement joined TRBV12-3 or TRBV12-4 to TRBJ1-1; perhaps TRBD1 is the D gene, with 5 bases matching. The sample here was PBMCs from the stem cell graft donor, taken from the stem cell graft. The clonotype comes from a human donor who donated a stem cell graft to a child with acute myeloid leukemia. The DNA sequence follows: TGTGCCAGCAGCTCCGGGACGGACGGCACTGAAGCTTTCTTT. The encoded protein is CASSSGTDGTEAFF.